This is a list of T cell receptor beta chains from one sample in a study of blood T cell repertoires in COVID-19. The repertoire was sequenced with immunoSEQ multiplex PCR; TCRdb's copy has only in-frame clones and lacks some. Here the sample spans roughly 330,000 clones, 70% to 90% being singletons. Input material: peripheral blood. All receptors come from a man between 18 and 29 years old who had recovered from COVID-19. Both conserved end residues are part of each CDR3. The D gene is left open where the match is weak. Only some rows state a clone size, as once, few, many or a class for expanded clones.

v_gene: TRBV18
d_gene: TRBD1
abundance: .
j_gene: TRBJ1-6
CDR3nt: TGTGCCAGCTCACAAGCCGGACAGGGGTTTTCACCCCTCCACTTT
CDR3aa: CASSQAGQGFSPLHF

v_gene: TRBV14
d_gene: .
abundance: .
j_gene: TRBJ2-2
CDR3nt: TGTGCCAGCAGCCCTAGACTAGTGGCGAACACCGGGGAGCTGTTTTTT
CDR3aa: CASSPRLVANTGELFF

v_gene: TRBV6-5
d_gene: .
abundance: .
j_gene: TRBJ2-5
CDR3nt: TGTGCCAGCAGTTACTCGAAGCCCCAAGAGACCCAGTACTTC
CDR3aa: CASSYSKPQETQYF

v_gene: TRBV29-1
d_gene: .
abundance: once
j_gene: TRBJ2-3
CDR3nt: TGCAGCGTTGATCATACCGGGACAACTACCACAGATACGCAGTATTTT
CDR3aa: CSVDHTGTTTTDTQYF

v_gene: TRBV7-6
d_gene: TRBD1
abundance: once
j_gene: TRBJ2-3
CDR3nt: TGTGCCAGCAGCCGAGGACAGGGGTTTAGAACAGATACGCAGTATTTT
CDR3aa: CASSRGQGFRTDTQYF

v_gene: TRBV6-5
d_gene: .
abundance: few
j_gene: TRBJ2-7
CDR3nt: TGTGCCAGCAGTTCAGGGTGGCCCCTGGGCGAGCAGTACTTC
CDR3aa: CASSSGWPLGEQYF

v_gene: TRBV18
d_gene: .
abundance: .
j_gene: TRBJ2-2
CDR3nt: TGTGCCAGCTCACCAATGCAGTCAACCGGGGAGCTGTTTTTT
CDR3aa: CASSPMQSTGELFF

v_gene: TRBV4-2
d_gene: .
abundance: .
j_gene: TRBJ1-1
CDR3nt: TGTGCCAGCAGCCAAGGAGGAGGGGTCGCCACTGAAGCTTTCTTT
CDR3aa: CASSQGGGVATEAFF

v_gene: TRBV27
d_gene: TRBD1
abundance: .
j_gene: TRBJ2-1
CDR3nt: TGTGCCAGCAGTTGGGACAGGGAGTACAATGAGCAGTTCTTC
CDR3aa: CASSWDREYNEQFF

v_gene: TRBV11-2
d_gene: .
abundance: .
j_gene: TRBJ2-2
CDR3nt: TGTGCCAGCAGCTTAAGGGTAGGGGCGAACACCGGGGAGCTGTTTTTT
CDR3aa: CASSLRVGANTGELFF

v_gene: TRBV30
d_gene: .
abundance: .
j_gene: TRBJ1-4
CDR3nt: TGTGCCTGGAGTGCGACTGCAACTAATGAAAAACTGTTTTTT
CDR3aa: CAWSATATNEKLFF

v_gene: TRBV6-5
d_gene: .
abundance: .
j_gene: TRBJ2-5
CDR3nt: TGTGCCAGCAGTTACGCGGACAGAGAAGAGACCCAGTACTTC
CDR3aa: CASSYADREETQYF

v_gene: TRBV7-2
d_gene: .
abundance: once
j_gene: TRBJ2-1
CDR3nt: TGTGCCAGCAGCTTAGACGCCAGGGGCAATGAGCAGTTCTTC
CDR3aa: CASSLDARGNEQFF

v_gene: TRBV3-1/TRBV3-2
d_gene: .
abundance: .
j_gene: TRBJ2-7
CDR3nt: TGTGCCAGCAGCCAAGAGTCACCGAGATACGAGCAGTACTTC
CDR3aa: CASSQESPRYEQYF

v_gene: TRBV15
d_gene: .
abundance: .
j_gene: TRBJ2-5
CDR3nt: TGTGCCACCACCCGAGGGACAAACCAAGAGACCCAGTACTTC
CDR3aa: CATTRGTNQETQYF

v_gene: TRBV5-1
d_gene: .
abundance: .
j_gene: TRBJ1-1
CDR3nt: TGCGCCAGCAGCTCCGGGGTGAACACTGAAGCTTTCTTT
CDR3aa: CASSSGVNTEAFF

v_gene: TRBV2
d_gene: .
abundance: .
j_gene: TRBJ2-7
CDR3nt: TGTGCCAGCAGCGCGGGACCTCTCTACGAGCAGTACTTC
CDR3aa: CASSAGPLYEQYF

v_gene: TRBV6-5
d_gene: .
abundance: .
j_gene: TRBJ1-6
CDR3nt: TGTGCCACGACCGGGTCGGTTTCACCCCTCCACTTT
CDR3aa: CATTGSVSPLHF

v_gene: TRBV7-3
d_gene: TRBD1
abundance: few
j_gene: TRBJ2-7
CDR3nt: TGTGCCAGCAGCTTGGGGACAGGGGGGAAGCAGTACTTC
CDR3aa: CASSLGTGGKQYF

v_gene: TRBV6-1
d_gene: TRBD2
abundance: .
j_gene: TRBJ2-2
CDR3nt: TGTGCCAGCAGTGACCCTGATGGGGGACTAGCGAACACCGGGGAGCTGTTTTTT
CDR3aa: CASSDPDGGLANTGELFF

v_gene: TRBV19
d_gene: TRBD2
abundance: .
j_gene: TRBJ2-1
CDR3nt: TGTGCCAGTACCGTAGCGGGAGGGCTGAATGAGCAGTTCTTC
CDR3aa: CASTVAGGLNEQFF

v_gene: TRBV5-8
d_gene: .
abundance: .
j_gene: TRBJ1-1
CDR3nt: TGTGCCAGCAGCCGAGGGTTCATGAACACTGAAGCTTTCTTT
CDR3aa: CASSRGFMNTEAFF

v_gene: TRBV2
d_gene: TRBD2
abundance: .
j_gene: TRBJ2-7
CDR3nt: TGTGCCAGCAGGCTAGCGGGAGCTTTCTACGAGCAGTACTTC
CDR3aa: CASRLAGAFYEQYF

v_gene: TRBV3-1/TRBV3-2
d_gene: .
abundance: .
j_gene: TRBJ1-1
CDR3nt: TGTGCCAGCAGCCAAGACGGTGGAGGCACTGAAGCTTTCTTT
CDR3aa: CASSQDGGGTEAFF

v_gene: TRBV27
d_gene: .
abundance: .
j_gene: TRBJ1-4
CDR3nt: TGTGCCAGCAGTCTCCGTCTACCCGGCAGCGATGAAAAACTGTTTTTT
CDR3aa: CASSLRLPGSDEKLFF

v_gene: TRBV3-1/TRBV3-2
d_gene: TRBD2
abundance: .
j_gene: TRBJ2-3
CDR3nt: TGTGCCAGCAGCCTACTTAGCGGGGGGGTCATGTATACGCAGTATTTT
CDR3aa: CASSLLSGGVMYTQYF

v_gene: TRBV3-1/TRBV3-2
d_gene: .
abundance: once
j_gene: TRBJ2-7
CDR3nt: TGTGCCAGCAGCCAAGTCAACATAGGACTCTACGAGCAGTACTTC
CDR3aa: CASSQVNIGLYEQYF

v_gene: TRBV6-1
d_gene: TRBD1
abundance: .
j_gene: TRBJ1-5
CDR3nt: TGTGCCAGCAGTGATCGACAGGGATATCAGCCCCAGCATTTT
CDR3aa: CASSDRQGYQPQHF

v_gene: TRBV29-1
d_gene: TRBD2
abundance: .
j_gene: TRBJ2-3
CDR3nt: TGCAGCGTCCGACTAGCGGGAGGGTGGGGCGGAGATACGCAGTATTTT
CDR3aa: CSVRLAGGWGGDTQYF

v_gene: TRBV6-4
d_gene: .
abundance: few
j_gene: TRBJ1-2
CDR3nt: TGTGCCAGCAGACCCGAACACGAGGACTACTATGGCTACACCTTC
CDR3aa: CASRPEHEDYYGYTF

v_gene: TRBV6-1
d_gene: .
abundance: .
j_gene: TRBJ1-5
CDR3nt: TGTGCCAGCAGTGAAGCGGGCTTCGGTCAGCCCCAGCATTTT
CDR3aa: CASSEAGFGQPQHF

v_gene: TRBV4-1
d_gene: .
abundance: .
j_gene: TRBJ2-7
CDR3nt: TGCGCCAGCAGCCCTAGCAGGGGCAGCTACGAGCAGTACTTC
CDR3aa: CASSPSRGSYEQYF

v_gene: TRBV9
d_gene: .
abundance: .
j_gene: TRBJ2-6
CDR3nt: TGTGCCAGCAGCTACACACAGGGCGCTGGGGCCAACGTCCTGACTTTC
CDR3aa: CASSYTQGAGANVLTF

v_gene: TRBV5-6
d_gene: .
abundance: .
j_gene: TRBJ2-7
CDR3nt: TGTGCCAGCAGGTGGGCGCACCAAGCCTACGAGCAGTACTTC
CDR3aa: CASRWAHQAYEQYF

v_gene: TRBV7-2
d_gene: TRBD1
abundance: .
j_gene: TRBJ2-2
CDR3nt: TGTGCCAGCAGCTTAGTTACAGGGGGGATCACCGGGGAGCTGTTTTTT
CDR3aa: CASSLVTGGITGELFF

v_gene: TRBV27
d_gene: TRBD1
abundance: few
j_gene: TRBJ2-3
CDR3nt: TGTGCCAGCAGTTTGGGACAGGGCCACACAGATACGCAGTATTTT
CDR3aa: CASSLGQGHTDTQYF

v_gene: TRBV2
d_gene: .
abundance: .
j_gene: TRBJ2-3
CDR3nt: TGTGCCAGCGTGCGGGGAGTCACAGATACGCAGTATTTT
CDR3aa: CASVRGVTDTQYF

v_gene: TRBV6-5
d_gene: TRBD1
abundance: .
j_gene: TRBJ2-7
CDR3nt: TGTGCCAGCAGTTACTTAACAGGGGGCGACTACGAGCAGTACTTC
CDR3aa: CASSYLTGGDYEQYF

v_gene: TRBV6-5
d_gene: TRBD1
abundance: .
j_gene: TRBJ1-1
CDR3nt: TGTGCCAGCAGTCCAGGGGGCAGGAACACTGAAGCTTTCTTT
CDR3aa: CASSPGGRNTEAFF

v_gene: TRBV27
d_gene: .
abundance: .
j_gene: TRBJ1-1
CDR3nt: TGTGCCAGCACCAGGGGCACTGAAGCTTTCTTT
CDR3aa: CASTRGTEAFF

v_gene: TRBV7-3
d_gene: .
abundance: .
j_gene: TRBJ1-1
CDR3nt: TGTGCCAGCAGCCCCCAGGGGTCGAACACTGAAGCTTTCTTT
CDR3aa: CASSPQGSNTEAFF

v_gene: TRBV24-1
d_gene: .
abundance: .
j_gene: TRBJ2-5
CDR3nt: TGTGCCACCAGTGACCCAAAGGAGGGGGCGAGAGAGACCCAGTACTTC
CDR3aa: CATSDPKEGARETQYF

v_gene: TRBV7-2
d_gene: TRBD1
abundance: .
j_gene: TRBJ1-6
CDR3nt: TGTGCCAGCAGCCTTCCCCTGGGACAGGGTTATTCACCCCTCCACTTT
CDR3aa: CASSLPLGQGYSPLHF

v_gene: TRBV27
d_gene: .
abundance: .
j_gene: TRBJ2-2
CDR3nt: TGTGCCAGCAGTTCACAGGTTACCGGGGAGCTGTTTTTT
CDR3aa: CASSSQVTGELFF

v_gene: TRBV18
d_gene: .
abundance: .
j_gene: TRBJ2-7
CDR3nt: TGTGCCAGCTCACCCGCTGACAGGCCCTACGAGCAGTACTTC
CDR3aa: CASSPADRPYEQYF

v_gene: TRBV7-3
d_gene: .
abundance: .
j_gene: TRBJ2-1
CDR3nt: TGTGCCAGCAGCCCCGGGCCCTCGGGGAATGAGCAGTTCTTC
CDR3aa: CASSPGPSGNEQFF

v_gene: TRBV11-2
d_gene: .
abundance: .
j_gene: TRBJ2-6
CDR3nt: TGTGCCAGCAGCTTAGCAGGGGAAGGGGCCAACGTCCTGACTTTC
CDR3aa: CASSLAGEGANVLTF

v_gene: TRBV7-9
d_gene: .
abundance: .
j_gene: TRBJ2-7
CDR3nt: TGTGCCAGCAGCTTAGCGGGGGCCGAACAGCCCTCCTACGAGCAGTACTTC
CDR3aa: CASSLAGAEQPSYEQYF

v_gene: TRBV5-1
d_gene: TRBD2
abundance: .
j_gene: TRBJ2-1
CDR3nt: TGCGCCAGCAGCCCGACCACTAGCGGCCCTGGCTCCTACAATGAGCAGTTCTTC
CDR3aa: CASSPTTSGPGSYNEQFF

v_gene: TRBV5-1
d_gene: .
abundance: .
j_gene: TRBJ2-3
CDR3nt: TGCGCCAGCAGCTTGGGCGGTCTCACAGATACGCAGTATTTT
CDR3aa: CASSLGGLTDTQYF

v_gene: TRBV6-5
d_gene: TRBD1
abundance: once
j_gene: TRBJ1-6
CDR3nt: TGTGCCAGCAGTTACACAAGGACAGGGGACTTACCCCTCCACTTT
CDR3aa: CASSYTRTGDLPLHF

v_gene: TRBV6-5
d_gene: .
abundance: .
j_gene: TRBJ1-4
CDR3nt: TGTGCCAGCAGGACAGTTTCTGCAACTAATGAAAAACTGTTTTTT
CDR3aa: CASRTVSATNEKLFF